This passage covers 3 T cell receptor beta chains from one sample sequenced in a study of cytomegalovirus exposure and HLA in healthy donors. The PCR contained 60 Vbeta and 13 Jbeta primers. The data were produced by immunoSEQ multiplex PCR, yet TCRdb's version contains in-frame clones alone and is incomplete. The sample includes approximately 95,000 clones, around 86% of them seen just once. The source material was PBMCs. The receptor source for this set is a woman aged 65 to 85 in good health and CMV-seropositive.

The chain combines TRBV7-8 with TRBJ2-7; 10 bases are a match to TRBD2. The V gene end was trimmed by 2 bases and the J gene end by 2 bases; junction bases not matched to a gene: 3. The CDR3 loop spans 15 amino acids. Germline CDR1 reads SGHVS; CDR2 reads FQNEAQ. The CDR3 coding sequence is TGTGCCAGCAGCTTAAGCGGGAGGGGGACCTACGAGCAGTACTTC. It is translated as CASSLSGRGTYEQYF.

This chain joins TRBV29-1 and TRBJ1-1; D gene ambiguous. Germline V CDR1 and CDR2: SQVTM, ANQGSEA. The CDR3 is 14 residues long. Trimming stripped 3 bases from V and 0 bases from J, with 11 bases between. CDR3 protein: CSVDIGGLNTEAFF. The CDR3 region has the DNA TGCAGCGTTGATATTGGAGGATTGAACACTGAAGCTTTCTTT.

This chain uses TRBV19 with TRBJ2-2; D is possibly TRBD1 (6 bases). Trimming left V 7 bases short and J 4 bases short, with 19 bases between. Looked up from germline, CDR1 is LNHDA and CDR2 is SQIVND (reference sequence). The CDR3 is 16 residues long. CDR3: CASKMRVQGGTGELFF. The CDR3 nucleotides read TGTGCCAGTAAAATGAGGGTACAGGGTGGCACCGGGGAGCTGTTTTTT.